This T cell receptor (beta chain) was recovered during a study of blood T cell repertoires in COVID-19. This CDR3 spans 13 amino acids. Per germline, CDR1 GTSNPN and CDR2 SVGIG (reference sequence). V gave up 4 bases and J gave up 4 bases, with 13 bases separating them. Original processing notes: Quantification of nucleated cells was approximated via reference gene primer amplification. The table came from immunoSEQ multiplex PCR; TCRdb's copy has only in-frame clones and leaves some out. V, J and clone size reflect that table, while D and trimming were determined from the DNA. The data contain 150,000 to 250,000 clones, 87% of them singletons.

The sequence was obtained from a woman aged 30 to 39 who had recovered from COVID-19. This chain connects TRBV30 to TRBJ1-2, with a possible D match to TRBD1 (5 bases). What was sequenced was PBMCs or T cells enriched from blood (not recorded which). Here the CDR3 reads CAWTARGVYGYTF. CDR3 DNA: TGTGCCTGGACTGCAAGGGGCGTCTATGGCTACACCTTC.